The present T cell receptor (beta chain) was sequenced within a study of cytomegalovirus exposure and HLA in healthy donors. Study-level findings and limits: The majority of TCR sequences were rare, yet some public TCRs appeared in many donors.

Primers included in the PCR were 60 Vbeta and 13 Jbeta primers. Produced via immunoSEQ multiplex PCR; TCRdb's table is partial and in-frame only. The sample carries 100,000 to 150,000 clones, around three quarters recorded once. A note on this clone: The target antigen is unknown.

The receptor was isolated from a female donor in good health and CMV-seronegative. Sequencing was carried out using PBMCs.

CDR3 in DNA: TGTGCCAGCAGTTCCGGGACAGCAAAAAACATTCAGTACTTC. Protein sequence: CASSSGTAKNIQYF. The genes are TRBV6-5 and TRBJ2-4; 7 nucleotides line up with TRBD1. Germline CDR1 and CDR2: MNHEY and SVGAGI. The CDR3 sequence is 14 residues long. Trimming took 4 bases from V and 4 from J; bases not matched to a gene: 4.